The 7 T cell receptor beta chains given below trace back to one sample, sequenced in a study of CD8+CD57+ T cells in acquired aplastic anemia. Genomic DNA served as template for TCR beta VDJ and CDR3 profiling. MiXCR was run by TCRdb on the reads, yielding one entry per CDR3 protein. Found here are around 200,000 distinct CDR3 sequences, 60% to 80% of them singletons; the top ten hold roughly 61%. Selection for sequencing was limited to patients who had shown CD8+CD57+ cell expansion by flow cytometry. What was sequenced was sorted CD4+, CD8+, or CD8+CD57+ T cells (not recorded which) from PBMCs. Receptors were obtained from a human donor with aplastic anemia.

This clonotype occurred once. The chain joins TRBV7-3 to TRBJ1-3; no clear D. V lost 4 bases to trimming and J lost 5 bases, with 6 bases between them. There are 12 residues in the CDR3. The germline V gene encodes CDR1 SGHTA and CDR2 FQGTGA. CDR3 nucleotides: TGTGCCAGCAGCTGCAGAAGAAACACCATATATTTT. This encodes CASSCRRNTIYF.

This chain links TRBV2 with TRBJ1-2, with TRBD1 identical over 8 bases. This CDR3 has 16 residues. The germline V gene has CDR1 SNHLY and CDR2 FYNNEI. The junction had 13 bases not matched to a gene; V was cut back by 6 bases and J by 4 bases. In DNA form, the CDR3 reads TGTGCCAGCAGGGACATTCGACAGGGGATCGGCTATGGCTACACCTTC. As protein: CASRDIRQGIGYGYTF.

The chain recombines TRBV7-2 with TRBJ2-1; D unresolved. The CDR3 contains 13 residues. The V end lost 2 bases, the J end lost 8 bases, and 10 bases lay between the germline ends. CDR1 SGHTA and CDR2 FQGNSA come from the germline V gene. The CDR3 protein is CASSLSRLDEQFF. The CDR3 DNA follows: TGTGCCAGCAGCTTAAGTCGGCTCGATGAGCAGTTCTTC.

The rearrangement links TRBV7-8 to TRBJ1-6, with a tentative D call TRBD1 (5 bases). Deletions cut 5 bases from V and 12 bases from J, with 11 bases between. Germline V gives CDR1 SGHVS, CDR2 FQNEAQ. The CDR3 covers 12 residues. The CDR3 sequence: CASSKLQEPLHF. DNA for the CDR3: TGTGCCAGCAGCAAGTTACAGGAACCCCTCCACTTT.

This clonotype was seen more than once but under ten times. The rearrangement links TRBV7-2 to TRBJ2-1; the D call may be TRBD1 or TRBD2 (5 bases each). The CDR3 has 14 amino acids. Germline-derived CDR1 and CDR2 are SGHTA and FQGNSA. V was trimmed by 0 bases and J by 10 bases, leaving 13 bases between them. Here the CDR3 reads CASSLAPGGSEQFF. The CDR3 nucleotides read TGTGCCAGCAGCTTAGCGCCTGGGGGTTCGGAGCAGTTCTTC.

CDR3 nucleotide sequence: TGTGCCAGCAGCCATAGCGGAGCGGGTGAGCAGTTCTTC. Amino acid sequence: CASSHSGAGEQFF. The rearrangement uses TRBV7-6 and TRBJ2-7, with D possibly TRBD2 on 6 matching bases. Judging by the DNA end, TRBJ2-1 fits better; the J call may be wrong. The CDR3 has 13 residues. Germline values: CDR1 SGHVS, CDR2 FNYEAQ.

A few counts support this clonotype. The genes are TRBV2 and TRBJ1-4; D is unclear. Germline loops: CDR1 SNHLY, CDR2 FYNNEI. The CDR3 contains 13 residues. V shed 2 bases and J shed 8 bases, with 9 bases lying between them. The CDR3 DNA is TGTGCCAGCAGTGAATCACGGGTCGAAAAACTGTTTTTT. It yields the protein CASSESRVEKLFF.